This TCR beta chain appears in the sequencing data of a study of cytomegalovirus exposure and HLA in healthy donors. Whole-study results and caveats: Earlier analysis found most TCR beta V segments productive about 87% or about 30% of the time. Specific recognition of CMV antigens was confirmed in vitro for a few chains (all CMV-associated). A later analysis showed TCR association rates differing by HLA locus, peaking at DRB1 and lowest at HLA-C.

The PCR employed 60 Vbeta primers together with 13 Jbeta primers. Produced via immunoSEQ multiplex PCR; TCRdb's table is partial and in-frame only. The profile shows some 150,000 clones, roughly 80% of them singletons. Regarding donors, all were healthy bone marrow donors. About this clone itself: Its target is unknown.

CDR3 length: 15 residues. V was clipped by 5 bases and J by 5 bases; unmatched bases: 11. Per the germline V gene, CDR1 is MDHEN and CDR2 is SYDVKM. The receptor's source is a young man in good health and CMV-seropositive. The source material was PBMCs. The chain joins TRBV28 to TRBJ1-1, with 7 bases matching TRBD1. The chain's CDR3 is CASSPTRGMGTEAFF. In DNA, the CDR3 is TGTGCCAGCAGTCCTACCAGGGGGATGGGTACTGAAGCTTTCTTT.